This T cell receptor beta chain was identified in a study of T cells in Graves' hyperthyroidism and ophthalmopathy. V lost 3 bases and J lost 7, with 9 bases in between. CDR1 and CDR2 (germline): SGHTA, FQGNSA. The CDR3 extends over 12 amino acids. The TCR beta CDR3 regions underwent amplification using RNA transcripts as the source. The HTBI primer set was used in a first-round RT-PCR of the TCR CDR3. TCRdb ran MiXCR on the multiplex PCR reads and lists one entry per CDR3 protein. The profile shows more than 500,000 distinct CDR3 sequences, about 16% of them singletons. Points from the study as a whole: Before onset, ophthalmopathy was predicted by the model a median approximately 6.7 months earlier. Blood also contained most expanded thyroid clonotypes above 0.001.

About this clonotype: The antigen remains unidentified.

This TCR came from a woman in her twenties or thirties with Graves' ophthalmopathy. The sequenced material came from blood. The gene calls are TRBV7-2 and TRBJ2-5; possible D gene TRBD1, 6 bases. The CDR3 protein is CASSLQGPTQYF. The CDR3 DNA reads as TGTGCCAGCAGCTTGCAGGGGCCGACCCAGTACTTC.